The clone carrying this T cell receptor beta chain came up once. Its antigen is still unknown. These data come from a study of shared clonotypes between healthy human individuals. Overall study findings and caveats: On the whole, naive subsets had larger estimated richness than memory subsets had.

CDR1 and CDR2 from the germline V gene are MDHEN and SYDVKM. Trimming stripped 4 bases from V and 6 bases from J, with 16 bases between. The CDR3 spans 15 residues. Profiled with immunoSEQ multiplex PCR; TCRdb holds only in-frame clones, not every one. The sample contains around 1.5 million clones, around 98% of which appear only once. The chain uses TRBV28 and TRBJ2-1, with D uncertain. The source of this sequence is a man aged 25 to 40 in good health. Sequencing was performed on naive CD4+ T cells sorted from blood. Subset: CD45RA+ positively selected. CDR3 loop: CASSSIVDGFNEQFF. In DNA form, the CDR3 reads TGTGCCAGCAGTTCCATCGTCGATGGCTTCAATGAGCAGTTCTTC.